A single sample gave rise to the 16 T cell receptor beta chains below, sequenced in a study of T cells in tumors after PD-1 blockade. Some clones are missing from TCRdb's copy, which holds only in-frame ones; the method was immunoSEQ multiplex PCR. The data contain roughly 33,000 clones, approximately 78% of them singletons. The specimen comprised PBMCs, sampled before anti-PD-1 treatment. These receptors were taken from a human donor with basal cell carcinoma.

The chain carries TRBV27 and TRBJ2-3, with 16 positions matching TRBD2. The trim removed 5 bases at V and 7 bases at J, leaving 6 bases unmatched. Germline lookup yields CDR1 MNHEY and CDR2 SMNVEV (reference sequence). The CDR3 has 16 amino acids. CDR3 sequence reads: CASSPGLAGGRNTQYF. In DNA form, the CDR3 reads TGTGCCAGCAGTCCGGGACTAGCGGGGGGGCGAAATACGCAGTATTTT.

The CDR3 sequence is CASSQNGGPTDTQYF. The CDR3 region has the DNA TGTGCCAGCAGCCAGAACGGGGGCCCCACAGATACGCAGTATTTT. The chain joins TRBV11-3 to TRBJ2-3, with D perhaps being TRBD1 or TRBD2 (6 bases each). The CDR3 contains 15 residues. Germline V CDR1 and CDR2: SGHNT, YENEEA. The ends were cut back, 5 bases at V and 2 bases at J, with 14 bases in the middle.

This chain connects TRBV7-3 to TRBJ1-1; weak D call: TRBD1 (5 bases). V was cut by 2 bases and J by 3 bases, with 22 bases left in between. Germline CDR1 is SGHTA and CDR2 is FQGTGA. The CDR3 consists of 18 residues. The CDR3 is CASSLRGGLRVGDTEAFF. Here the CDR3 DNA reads TGTGCCAGCAGCTTACGCGGGGGACTTCGAGTGGGCGACACTGAAGCTTTCTTT.

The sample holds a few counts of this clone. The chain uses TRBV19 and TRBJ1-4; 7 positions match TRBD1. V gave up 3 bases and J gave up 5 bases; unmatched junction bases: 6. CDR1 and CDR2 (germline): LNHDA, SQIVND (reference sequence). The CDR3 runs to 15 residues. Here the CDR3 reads CASSIRGPGNEKLFF. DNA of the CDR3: TGTGCCAGTAGTATTAGGGGGCCAGGAAATGAAAAACTGTTTTTT.

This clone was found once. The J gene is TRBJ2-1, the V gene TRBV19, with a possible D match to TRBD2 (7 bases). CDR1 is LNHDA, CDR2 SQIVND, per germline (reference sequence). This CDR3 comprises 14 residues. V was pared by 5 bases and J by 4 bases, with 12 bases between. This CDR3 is CASSRGAEYNEQFF. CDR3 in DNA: TGTGCCAGTAGTCGGGGGGCGGAATACAATGAGCAGTTCTTC.

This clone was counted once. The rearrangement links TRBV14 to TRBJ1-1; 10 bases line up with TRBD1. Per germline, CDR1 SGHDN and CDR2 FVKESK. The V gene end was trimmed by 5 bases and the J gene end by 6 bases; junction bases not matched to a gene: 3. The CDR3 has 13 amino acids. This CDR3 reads CASSAGTGAEAFF. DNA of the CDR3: TGTGCCAGCAGCGCCGGGACAGGGGCTGAAGCTTTCTTT.

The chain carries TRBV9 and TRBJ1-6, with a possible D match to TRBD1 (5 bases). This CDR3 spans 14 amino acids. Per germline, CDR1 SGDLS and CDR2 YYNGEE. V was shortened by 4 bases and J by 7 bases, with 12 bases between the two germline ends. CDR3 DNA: TGTGCCAGCAGCACTCTGGGGGGGAATTCACCCCTCCACTTT. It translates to CASSTLGGNSPLHF.

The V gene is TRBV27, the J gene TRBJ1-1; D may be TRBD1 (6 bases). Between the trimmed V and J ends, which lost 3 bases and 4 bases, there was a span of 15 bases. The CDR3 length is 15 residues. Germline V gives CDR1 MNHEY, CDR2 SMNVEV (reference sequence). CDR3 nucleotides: TGTGCCAGCAGTTTCTCAGGGGATTTCGGCACTGAAGCTTTCTTT. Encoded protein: CASSFSGDFGTEAFF.

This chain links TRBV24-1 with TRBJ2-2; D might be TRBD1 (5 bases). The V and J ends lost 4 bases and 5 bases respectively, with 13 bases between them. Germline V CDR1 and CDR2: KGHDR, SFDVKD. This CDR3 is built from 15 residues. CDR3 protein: CATSEGRRDTGELFF. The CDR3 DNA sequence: TGTGCCACCAGTGAAGGGCGCAGGGATACCGGGGAGCTGTTTTTT.

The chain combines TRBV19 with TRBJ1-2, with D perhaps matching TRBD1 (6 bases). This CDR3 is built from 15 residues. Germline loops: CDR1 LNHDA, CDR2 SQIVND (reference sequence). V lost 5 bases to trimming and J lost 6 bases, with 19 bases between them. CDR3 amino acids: CASSSQGQPPHGYTF. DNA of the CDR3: TGTGCCAGTAGTTCCCAGGGACAACCTCCACATGGCTACACCTTC.

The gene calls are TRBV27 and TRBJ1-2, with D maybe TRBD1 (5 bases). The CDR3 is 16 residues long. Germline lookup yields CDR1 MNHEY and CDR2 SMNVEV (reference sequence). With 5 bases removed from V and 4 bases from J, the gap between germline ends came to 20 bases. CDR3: CASSPPFVKGLYGYTF. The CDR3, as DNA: TGTGCCAGCAGTCCCCCGTTCGTGAAGGGACTCTATGGCTACACCTTC.

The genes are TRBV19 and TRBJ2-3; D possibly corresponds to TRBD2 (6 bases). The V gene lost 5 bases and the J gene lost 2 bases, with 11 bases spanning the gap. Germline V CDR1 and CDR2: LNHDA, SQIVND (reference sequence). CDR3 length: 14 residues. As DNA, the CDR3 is TGTGCCAGTAGTTGGGCGGGGTTCACAGATACGCAGTATTTT. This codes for CASSWAGFTDTQYF.

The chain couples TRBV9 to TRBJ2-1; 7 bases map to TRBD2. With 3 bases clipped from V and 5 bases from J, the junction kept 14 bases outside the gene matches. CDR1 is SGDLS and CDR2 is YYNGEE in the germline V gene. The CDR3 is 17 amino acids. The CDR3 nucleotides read TGTGCCAGCAGCGGTCCACGGGTCCCGCTAGCGGACAATGAGCAGTTCTTC. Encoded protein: CASSGPRVPLADNEQFF.

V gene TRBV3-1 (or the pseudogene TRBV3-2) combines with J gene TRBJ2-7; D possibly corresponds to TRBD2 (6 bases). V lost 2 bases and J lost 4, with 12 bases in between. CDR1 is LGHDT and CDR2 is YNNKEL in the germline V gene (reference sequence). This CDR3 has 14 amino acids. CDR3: CASSQRVGGYEQYF. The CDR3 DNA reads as TGTGCCAGCAGCCAAAGGGTGGGGGGATACGAGCAGTACTTC.

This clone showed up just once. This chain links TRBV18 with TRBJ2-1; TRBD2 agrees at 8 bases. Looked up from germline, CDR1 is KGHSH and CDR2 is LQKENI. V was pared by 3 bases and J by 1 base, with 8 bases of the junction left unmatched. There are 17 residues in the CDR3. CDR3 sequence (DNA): TGTGCCAGCTCACCCTCGGGGGGGGCCCTTTCCTACAATGAGCAGTTCTTC. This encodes CASSPSGGALSYNEQFF.

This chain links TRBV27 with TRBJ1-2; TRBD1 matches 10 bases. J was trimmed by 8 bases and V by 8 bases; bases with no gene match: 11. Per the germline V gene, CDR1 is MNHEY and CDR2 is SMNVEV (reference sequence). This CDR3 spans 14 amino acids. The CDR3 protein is CASGTATGGKGYTF. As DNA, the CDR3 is TGTGCCAGCGGAACAGCGACAGGGGGCAAGGGCTACACCTTC.